This T cell receptor (beta chain) is drawn from a study of memory CD8 T cells in hepatitis C reinfection. Across the study: Samples at peak reinfection came 3 to 8 weeks post-detection.

V was trimmed by 5 bases and J by 1 base, leaving 8 bases between them. This CDR3 region has 13 residues. Looked up from germline, CDR1 is MNHNS and CDR2 is SASEGT. Time point of the sample: peak reinfection, 3 to 8 weeks after reinfection detection. TCR sequencing was done directly ex vivo on sorted cells, without expansion in vitro. Profiled with immunoSEQ multiplex PCR; TCRdb holds only in-frame clones, not every one. Of 44,000 or so clones detected, roughly 90% appear once; the ten largest clones hold 1% to 1.5%. Sample: naive CD8+ T cells sorted from blood. The chain joins TRBV6-1 to TRBJ1-1; possibly TRBD1 for D (5 bases). This clonotype was sampled from a man aged 18 to 30 with hepatitis C virus infection. The CDR3 loop reads CASSRQWNTEAFF. Here the CDR3 DNA reads TGTGCCAGCAGTAGACAGTGGAACACTGAAGCTTTCTTT.